A single sample gave rise to the 15 T cell receptor beta chains below, sequenced in a study of neurological immune-mediated disorders (dated by TCRdb to 2018 to 2020). Libraries were constructed by 5' RACE. The sequencer listed for this sample is Illumina HiSeq 2500. The public sequencing data were trimmed at Q25 with fastp and processed into clonotypes with MiXCR by TCRdb, which kept only in-frame beta chains. Each entry is one CDR3 protein sequence, shown with its most common DNA and genes. This sample is represented by about 50,000 distinct CDR3 sequences; about a tenth of them were singletons. Approximately 21% of the sample is held by the ten biggest clonotypes. Sequenced input: PBMCs. The receptors stem from a middle-aged woman with HTLV-1-associated myelopathy (HAM/TSP).

This clonotype was counted ten times or more. CDR3 loop: CASRAGRTDTEAFF. CDR3 in DNA: TGTGCCAGCAGAGCGGGACGGACGGACACTGAAGCTTTCTTT. The chain employs TRBV12-3 or TRBV12-4 and TRBJ1-1; possible D gene TRBD1, 5 bases. V was trimmed by 6 bases and J by 3 bases, leaving 14 bases between them. There are 14 residues in the CDR3.

This clonotype was counted at least ten times. The chain has TRBV20-1 and TRBJ1-4; D is perhaps TRBD1 (6 bases). The CDR3 runs to 18 residues. The V end lost 5 bases, the J end lost 2 bases, and 24 bases lay between the germline ends. The germline V gene has CDR1 DFQATT and CDR2 SNEGSKA (reference sequence). CDR3 in amino acids: CSAQPRDIKYVTNEKLFF. As DNA, the CDR3 is TGCAGTGCTCAGCCCCGGGACATTAAATACGTGACTAATGAAAAACTGTTTTTT.

This clonotype was seen many times. The chain couples TRBV6-2 or TRBV6-3 to TRBJ1-1; D unresolved. The germline V and J ends were trimmed by 2 bases and 5 bases, with 12 bases remaining between them. Looked up from germline, CDR1 is MNHEY and CDR2 is SVGEGT. The CDR3 contains 14 residues. CDR3 in DNA: TGTGCCAGCAGTTACGGCCCTGATTGGACTGAAGCTTTCTTT. Translated: CASSYGPDWTEAFF.

In its sample, this clonotype was seen many times. The genes are TRBV29-1 and TRBJ2-7; possible D gene TRBD1, 5 bases. Per the germline V gene, CDR1 is SQVTM and CDR2 is ANQGSEA. The CDR3 sequence is 13 residues long. With 5 bases removed from V and 0 bases from J, the gap between germline ends came to 11 bases. CDR3 sequence reads: CSVQFDSSYEQYF. The CDR3 region has the DNA TGCAGCGTTCAGTTTGACAGCTCCTACGAGCAGTACTTC.

This clonotype came up many times. This rearrangement joins TRBV4-1 to TRBJ1-3; TRBD1 matches 8 bases. Germline V gene lookup returns CDR1 MGHRA and CDR2 YSYEKL. The CDR3 consists of 15 residues. With V trimmed by 4 bases and J by 4 bases, 6 bases remained unmatched. CDR3 DNA sequence: TGCGCCAGCAGCCTTTTACAGGGGGTGGGAAACACCATATATTTT. It is translated as CASSLLQGVGNTIYF.

This clonotype showed up just a few times. This chain connects TRBV19 to TRBJ1-5; TRBD1 matches at 8 bases. There are 14 residues in the CDR3. Per germline, CDR1 LNHDA and CDR2 SQIVND (reference sequence). V lost 5 bases and J lost 6; bases outside the gene matches: 6. This chain's CDR3 is CASSSWTGSQPQHF. CDR3 coding DNA: TGTGCCAGTAGTTCTTGGACAGGGTCTCAGCCCCAGCATTTT.

This clonotype was seen repeatedly, ten times or more. The genes are TRBV15 and TRBJ1-5; TRBD1 might be the D (6 bases). In germline, CDR1 is LNHNV, CDR2 YYDKDF (reference sequence). V lost 1 base and J lost 6, with 7 bases in between. The CDR3 length is 13 residues. For the CDR3, the DNA is TGTGCCACCAGCAGAGTAGGGGGTCAGCCCCAGCATTTT. Amino acids: CATSRVGGQPQHF.

This clonotype has at least ten counts. The chain carries TRBV20-1 and TRBJ2-7; 7 nucleotides agree with TRBD1. J gave up 4 bases and V 2 bases, and 14 bases lay outside the gene matches. The CDR3 totals 16 residues. From germline, CDR1 is DFQATT and CDR2 SNEGSKA (reference sequence). CDR3: CSARPGTAVLRYEQYF. DNA for the CDR3: TGCAGTGCTAGACCCGGGACAGCCGTTTTGAGGTACGAGCAGTACTTC.

This clonotype came up many times. The V call is TRBV6-6, the J call TRBJ1-5; 8 bases line up with TRBD1. The CDR3 sequence is 12 residues long. J gave up 13 bases and V 6 bases, and 8 bases lay outside the gene matches. CDR1 and CDR2 (germline): MNHNY, SVGAGI (reference sequence). The CDR3 loop reads CASRVSGQDQHF. The CDR3 nucleotides read TGTGCCAGCAGGGTCTCGGGACAGGATCAGCATTTT.

This clonotype was seen repeatedly, ten times or more. V and J are TRBV6-5 and TRBJ2-2; D may correspond to TRBD1 or TRBD2 (6 bases each). This CDR3 contains 16 residues. The germline gives CDR1 MNHEY, CDR2 SVGAGI. V shed 3 bases and J shed 7 bases, with 18 bases lying between them. The CDR3 DNA reads TGTGCCAGCAGTTATTCCCGAGGGGGGCCGATCGGGGAGCTGTTTTTT. Translated, it gives CASSYSRGGPIGELFF.

Of note for this clonotype: It is unclear where the CDR3 begins or ends on the DNA, so no DNA is shown, and the CDR3 is as TCRdb lists it. The chain uses TRBV29-1 and TRBJ1-2; the table gives TRBD1 as D, unverified against the DNA. The CDR3 spans 23 amino acids, including both terminal residues. The germline V gene has CDR1 SQVTM and CDR2 ANQGSEA. This CDR3 reads CSVYRGDSALYFCASSAAWSYTF.

This clonotype appeared many times. This CDR3 is CASSGAIRGASPLHF. In nucleotides, the CDR3 is TGTGCCAGCTCGGGGGCAATTAGAGGGGCTTCACCCCTCCACTTT. This sequence joins TRBV6-6 and TRBJ1-6; D might be TRBD1 (6 bases). Germline V CDR1 and CDR2: MNHNY, SVGAGI (reference sequence). Trimming took off 8 bases at V and 9 bases at J, with 20 bases between the two ends. CDR3 length equals 15 residues.

The table lists this clonotype with many counts. The rearrangement joins TRBV20-1 to TRBJ1-1, with 8 bases identical to TRBD1. Unmatched junction bases numbered 16, after V lost 2 bases and J lost 5 bases. CDR1 and CDR2 (germline): DFQATT, SNEGSKA (reference sequence). The CDR3 consists of 17 residues. The CDR3 reads CSARSMDRARGGTEAFF. CDR3 DNA: TGCAGTGCTAGATCCATGGACAGGGCAAGAGGGGGAACTGAAGCTTTCTTT.

This clonotype was seen only a few times. The V call is TRBV20-1, the J call TRBJ1-2; D call uncertain. V was trimmed by 0 bases and J by 8 bases, leaving 19 bases between them. Germline V CDR1 and CDR2: DFQATT, SNEGSKA (reference sequence). CDR3 size: 15 residues. The CDR3 nucleotides read TGCAGTGCTAGAGATCTAGGGCAGGCTTTAGGAGGCTACACCTTC. Translation gives CSARDLGQALGGYTF.

This clonotype was counted ten times or more. This chain uses TRBV20-1 with TRBJ1-5; possibly TRBD1 for D (5 bases). Germline loops: CDR1 DFQATT, CDR2 SNEGSKA (reference sequence). The V end lost 3 bases, the J end lost 1 base, and 7 bases lay between the germline ends. The CDR3 is 13 residues long. The chain's CDR3 is CSASRDSNQPQHF. The CDR3 DNA reads TGCAGTGCTAGCCGGGACAGCAATCAGCCCCAGCATTTT.